The 3 T cell receptor beta chains below were found in one sample sequenced in a study of CD8 T cells in ankylosing spondylitis. MiXCR, run by TCRdb on the 5' RACE reads, gives a single entry per CDR3 protein. The sample holds 200,000 to 250,000 distinct CDR3 sequences, roughly 10% seen once. The sample comprised blood, either unsorted or a sorted T cell fraction (not recorded which). The source is a male donor with ankylosing spondylitis or in good health (not recorded which).

The J gene is TRBJ1-1, the V gene TRBV7-3; 9 bases agree with TRBD1. Trimming at V came to 5 bases and at J to 7 bases, leaving 8 bases not matched to a gene. Germline V gene data show CDR1 as SGHTA and CDR2 as FQGTGA. The CDR3 consists of 14 residues. CDR3 protein: CASSNIPGQGEAFF. CDR3 DNA: TGTGCCAGCAGCAACATACCGGGACAGGGTGAAGCTTTCTTT.

In its sample, this clonotype was seen many times. The gene calls are TRBV4-2 and TRBJ2-7; 8 bases are a match to TRBD2. Trimming cost V 6 bases and J 2 bases; bases outside gene matches: 6. This CDR3 is 14 amino acids long. CDR1 and CDR2 from the germline V gene are LGHNA and YNFKEQ. The CDR3: CASSLQAGAYEQYF. The CDR3 DNA is TGTGCCAGCAGTCTTCAAGCGGGAGCCTACGAGCAGTACTTC.

This clonotype came up many times. The chain couples TRBV20-1 to TRBJ2-1, with TRBD2 matching over 7 bases. The CDR3 runs to 15 residues. J was trimmed by 0 bases and V by 6 bases; bases with no gene match: 8. Germline values: CDR1 DFQATT, CDR2 SNEGSKA (reference sequence). CDR3 nucleotide sequence: TGCAGTGCACGGTGGCGGGGGAGCTCCTACAATGAGCAGTTCTTC. Translated, it gives CSARWRGSSYNEQFF.